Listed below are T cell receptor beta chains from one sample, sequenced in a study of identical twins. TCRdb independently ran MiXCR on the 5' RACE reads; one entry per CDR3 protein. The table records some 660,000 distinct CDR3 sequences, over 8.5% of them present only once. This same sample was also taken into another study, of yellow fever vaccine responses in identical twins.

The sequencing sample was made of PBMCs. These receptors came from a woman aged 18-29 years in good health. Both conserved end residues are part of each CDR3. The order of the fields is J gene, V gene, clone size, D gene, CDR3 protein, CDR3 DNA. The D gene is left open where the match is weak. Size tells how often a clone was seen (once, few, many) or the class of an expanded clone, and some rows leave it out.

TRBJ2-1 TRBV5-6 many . CASSWTARNEQFF TGTGCCAGCAGCTGGACAGCTCGCAATGAGCAGTTCTTC
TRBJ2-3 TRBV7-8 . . CASSNKGPTDTQYF TGTGCCAGCAGCAATAAGGGCCCCACAGATACGCAGTATTTT
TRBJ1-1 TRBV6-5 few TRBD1 CASSTQGAGTEAFF TGTGCCAGCAGTACTCAGGGGGCAGGGACTGAAGCTTTCTTT
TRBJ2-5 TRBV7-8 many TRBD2 CASSLDPSGGNQETQYF TGTGCCAGCAGCTTAGATCCTAGCGGGGGTAACCAAGAGACCCAGTACTTC
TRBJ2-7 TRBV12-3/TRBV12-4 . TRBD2 CASSREGGLAGLPEQYF TGTGCCAGCAGTCGGGAGGGGGGACTAGCGGGACTCCCCGAGCAGTACTTC
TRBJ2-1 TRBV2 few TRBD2 CASRVSGGGPQFF TGTGCCAGCAGAGTAAGCGGGGGGGGCCCACAGTTCTTC
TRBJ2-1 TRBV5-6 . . CASSFGGGFVYNEQFF TGTGCCAGCAGCTTTGGGGGCGGGTTCGTCTACAATGAGCAGTTCTTC
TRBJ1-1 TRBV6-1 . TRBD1 CASTTGQGWATEAFF TGTGCCAGCACCACTGGACAGGGGTGGGCGACTGAAGCTTTCTTT
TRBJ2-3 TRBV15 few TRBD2 CATSRAGGGRSTDTQYF TGTGCCACCAGCAGAGCGGGGGGCGGGAGGAGCACAGATACGCAGTATTTT
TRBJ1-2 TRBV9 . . CASSVDPGRDYGYTF TGTGCCAGCAGCGTAGACCCGGGAAGAGACTATGGCTACACCTTC
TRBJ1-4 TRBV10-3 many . CAVSPGPGNEKLFF TGTGCCGTCTCGCCGGGACCGGGAAATGAAAAACTGTTTTTT
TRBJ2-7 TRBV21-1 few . CASSTSPPRLAAEQYF TGTGCCAGCAGCACCTCCCCCCCGCGACTAGCGGCCGAGCAGTACTTC
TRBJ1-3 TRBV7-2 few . CASTEGPPTSGNTIYF TGTGCCAGCACCGAGGGCCCACCAACTAGTGGAAACACCATATATTTT
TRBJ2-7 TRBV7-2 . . CASSPNRDSYEQYF TGTGCCAGCAGCCCCAACCGGGACTCCTACGAGCAGTACTTC
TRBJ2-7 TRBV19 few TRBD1 CASRDRGRNEQYF TGTGCCAGTAGGGACAGGGGGCGGAACGAGCAGTACTTC
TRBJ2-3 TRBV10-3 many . CAIKGDPGVDTQYF TGTGCCATCAAGGGAGACCCGGGAGTGGATACGCAGTATTTT
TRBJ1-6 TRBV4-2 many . CASSQDNREGRNSPLHF TGTGCCAGCAGCCAAGATAATAGGGAGGGGAGAAATTCACCCCTCCACTTT
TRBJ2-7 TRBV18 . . CASSFLGLSYEQYF TGTGCCAGCTCATTTTTAGGACTTTCCTACGAGCAGTACTTC
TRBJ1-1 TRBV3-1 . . CASSQHRDRTEAFF TGTGCCAGCAGCCAGCACAGGGATCGGACTGAAGCTTTCTTT
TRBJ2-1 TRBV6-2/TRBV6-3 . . CASSPGVGNEQFF TGTGCCAGCAGCCCCGGGGTCGGCAATGAGCAGTTCTTC
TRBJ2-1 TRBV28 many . CASSFGIPVFRSYNEQFF TGTGCCAGCAGTTTTGGGATCCCAGTTTTCCGCTCCTACAATGAGCAGTTCTTC
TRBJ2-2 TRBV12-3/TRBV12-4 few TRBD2 CATSGRAGDTGELFF TGTGCCACTAGCGGGAGGGCCGGGGACACCGGGGAGCTGTTTTTT
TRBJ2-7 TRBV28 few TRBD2 CASSLGLAGGIYEQYF TGTGCCAGCAGTTTAGGGCTAGCGGGAGGGATCTACGAGCAGTACTTC
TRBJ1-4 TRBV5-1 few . CASRHKNEKLFF TGCGCCAGCCGGCACAAAAATGAAAAACTGTTTTTT
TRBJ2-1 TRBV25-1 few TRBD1 CASSGDRAFHEQFF TGTGCCAGCAGTGGGGACAGGGCTTTCCATGAGCAGTTCTTC
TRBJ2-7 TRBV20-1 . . CSANLREQYF TGCAGTGCAAATCTACGCGAGCAGTACTTC
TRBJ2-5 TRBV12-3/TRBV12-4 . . CASSMTPGETQYF TGTGCCAGCAGTATGACCCCGGGGGAGACCCAGTACTTC
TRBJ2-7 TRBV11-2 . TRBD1 CASSLLGTGLSEQYF TGTGCCAGCAGCTTATTAGGGACAGGGTTATCCGAGCAGTACTTC
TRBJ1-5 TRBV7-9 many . CASSLALGGNAFQPQHF TGTGCCAGCAGCTTAGCTTTGGGAGGGAATGCGTTTCAGCCCCAGCATTTT
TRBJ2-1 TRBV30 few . CAWSLGWGEQFF TGTGCCTGGAGTCTCGGGTGGGGTGAGCAGTTCTTC
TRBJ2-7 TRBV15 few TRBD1 CATSRAGQGGVEQYF TGTGCCACCAGCAGAGCGGGACAGGGTGGGGTCGAGCAGTACTTC
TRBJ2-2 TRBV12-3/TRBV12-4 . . CASESVDGELFF TGTGCCAGTGAATCTGTCGACGGGGAGCTGTTTTTT
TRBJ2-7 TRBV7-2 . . CASSLVSGLREQYF TGTGCCAGCAGCTTAGTATCCGGACTTAGAGAGCAGTACTTC
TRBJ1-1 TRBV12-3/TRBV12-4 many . CASSLGVRDTEAFF TGTGCCAGCAGTTTAGGTGTCCGTGACACTGAAGCTTTCTTT
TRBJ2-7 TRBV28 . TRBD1 CASSFVAGTGAHEQYF TGTGCCAGCAGTTTCGTCGCCGGGACAGGGGCCCACGAGCAGTACTTC